This T cell receptor beta chain was sequenced in a study of T-cell memory formation after mild COVID-19. J was trimmed by 1 base and V by 4 bases; bases with no gene match: 7. The CDR3 is 15 residues long. TCRdb independently ran MiXCR on the 5' RACE reads; one entry per CDR3 protein. Of hundreds of thousands of distinct CDR3 sequences in the sample, about 18% are singletons; the top ten hold about 7.4%. The source is an adult woman who had mild COVID-19 (a few samples of this study predate the infection). Cell type and time point are not known. This sequence joins TRBV12-3 or TRBV12-4 and TRBJ2-7, with 7 bases that match TRBD1. Specimen: PBMCs or a T cell subset sorted from them (not recorded which). The CDR3 nucleotides are TGTGCCAGCAGTTCCATCCACAGGGGATCCTACGAGCAGTACTTC. Amino acids: CASSSIHRGSYEQYF.